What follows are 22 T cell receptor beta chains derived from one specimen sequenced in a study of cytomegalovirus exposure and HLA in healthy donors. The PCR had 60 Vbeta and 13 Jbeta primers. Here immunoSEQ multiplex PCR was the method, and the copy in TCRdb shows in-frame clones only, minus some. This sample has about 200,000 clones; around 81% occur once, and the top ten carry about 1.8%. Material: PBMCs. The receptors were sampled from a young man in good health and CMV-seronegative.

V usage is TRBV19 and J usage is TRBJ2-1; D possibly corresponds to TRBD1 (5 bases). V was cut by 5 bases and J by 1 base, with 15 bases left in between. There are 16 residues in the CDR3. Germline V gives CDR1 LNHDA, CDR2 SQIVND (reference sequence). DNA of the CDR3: TGTGCCAGTAGTCCCCGACAGTCTGTGTCCTACAATGAGCAGTTCTTC. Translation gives CASSPRQSVSYNEQFF.

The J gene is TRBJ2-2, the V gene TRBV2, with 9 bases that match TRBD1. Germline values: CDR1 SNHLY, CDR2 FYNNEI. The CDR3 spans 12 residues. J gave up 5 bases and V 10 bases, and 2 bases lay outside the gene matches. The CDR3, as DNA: TGTGCCACGGACAGGGGTACCGGGGAGCTGTTTTTT. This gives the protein CATDRGTGELFF.

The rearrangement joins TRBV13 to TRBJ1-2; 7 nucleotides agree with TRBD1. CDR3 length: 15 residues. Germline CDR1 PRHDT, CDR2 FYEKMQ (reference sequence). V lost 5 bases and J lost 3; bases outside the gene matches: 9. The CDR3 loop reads CASSPRDRRDYGYTF. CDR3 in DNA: TGTGCCAGCAGCCCCCGGGACAGAAGGGACTATGGCTACACCTTC.

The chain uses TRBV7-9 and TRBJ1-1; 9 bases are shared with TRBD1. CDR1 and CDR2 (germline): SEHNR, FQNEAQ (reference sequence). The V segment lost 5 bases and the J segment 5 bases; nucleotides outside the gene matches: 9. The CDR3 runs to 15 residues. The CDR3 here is CASSGIQGAGTEAFF. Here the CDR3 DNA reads TGTGCCAGCAGCGGAATACAGGGGGCCGGTACTGAAGCTTTCTTT.

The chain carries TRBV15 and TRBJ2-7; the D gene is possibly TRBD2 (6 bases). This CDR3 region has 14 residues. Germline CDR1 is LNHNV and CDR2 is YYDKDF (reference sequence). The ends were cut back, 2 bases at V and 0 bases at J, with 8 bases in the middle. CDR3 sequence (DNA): TGTGCCACCAGCAGACTAGCGAGCTCCTACGAGCAGTACTTC. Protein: CATSRLASSYEQYF.

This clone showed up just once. CDR3 protein: CASSEGAGGVYEQYF. In DNA, the CDR3 is TGTGCCAGCAGTGAAGGAGCGGGGGGGGTCTACGAGCAGTACTTC. V gene TRBV6-1 combines with J gene TRBJ2-7; TRBD2 matches 10 bases. J gave up 3 bases and V 1 base, and 3 bases lay outside the gene matches. The V gene's germline CDR1 is MNHNS and CDR2 SASEGT. The CDR3 has 15 amino acids.

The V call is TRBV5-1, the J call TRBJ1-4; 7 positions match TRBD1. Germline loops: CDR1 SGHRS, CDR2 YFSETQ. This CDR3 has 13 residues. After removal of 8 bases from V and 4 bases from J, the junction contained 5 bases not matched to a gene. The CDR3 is CASRDSLNEKLFF. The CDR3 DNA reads TGCGCCAGTAGGGACAGCCTTAATGAAAAACTGTTTTTT.

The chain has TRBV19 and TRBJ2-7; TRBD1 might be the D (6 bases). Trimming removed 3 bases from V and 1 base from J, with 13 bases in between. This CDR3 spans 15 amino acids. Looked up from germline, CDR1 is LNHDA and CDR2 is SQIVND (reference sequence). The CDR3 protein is CASSMIWDTSYEQYF. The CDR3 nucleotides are TGTGCCAGTAGTATGATTTGGGACACTTCCTACGAGCAGTACTTC.

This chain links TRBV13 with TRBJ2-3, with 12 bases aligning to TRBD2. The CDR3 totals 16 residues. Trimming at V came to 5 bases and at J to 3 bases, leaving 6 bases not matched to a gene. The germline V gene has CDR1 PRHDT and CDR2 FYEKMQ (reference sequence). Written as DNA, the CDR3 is TGTGCCAGCAGCATGGGACTAGCGGGTCTAACAGATACGCAGTATTTT. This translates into CASSMGLAGLTDTQYF. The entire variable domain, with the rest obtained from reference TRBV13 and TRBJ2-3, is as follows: AAGVIQSPRHLIKEKRETATLKCYPIPRHDTVYWYQQGPGQDPQFLISFYEKMQSDKGSIPDRFSAQQFSDYHSELNMSSLELGDSALYFCASSMGLAGLTDTQYFGPGTRLTVL.

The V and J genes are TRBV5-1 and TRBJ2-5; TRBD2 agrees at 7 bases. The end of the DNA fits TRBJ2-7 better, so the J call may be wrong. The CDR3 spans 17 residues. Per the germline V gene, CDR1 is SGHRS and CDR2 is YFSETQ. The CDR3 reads CASSLVGGAGATYEQYF. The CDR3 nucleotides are TGCGCCAGCAGCTTGGTCGGAGGCGCGGGAGCCACCTACGAGCAGTACTTC.

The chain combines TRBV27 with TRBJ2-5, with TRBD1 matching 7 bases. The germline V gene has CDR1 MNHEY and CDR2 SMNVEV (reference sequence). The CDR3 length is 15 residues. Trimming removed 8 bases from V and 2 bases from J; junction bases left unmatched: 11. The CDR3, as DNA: TGTGCCAGCTCCGACTCTGGGACAGTACAAGAGACCCAGTACTTC. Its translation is CASSDSGTVQETQYF.

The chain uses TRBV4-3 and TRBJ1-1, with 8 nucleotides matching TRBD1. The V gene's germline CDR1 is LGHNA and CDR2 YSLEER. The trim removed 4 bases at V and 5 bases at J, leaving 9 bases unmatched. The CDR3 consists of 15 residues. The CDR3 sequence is CASSRGQGFGTEAFF. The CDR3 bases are TGCGCCAGCAGCCGTGGACAGGGTTTTGGAACTGAAGCTTTCTTT.

For the CDR3, the DNA is TGTGCCAGCAGTTTATTCGGCGGGGGGGCCAATGAGCAGTTCTTC. It is translated as CASSLFGGGANEQFF. The chain is built from TRBV27 and TRBJ2-1; 9 bases match TRBD2. Germline V gene data show CDR1 as MNHEY and CDR2 as SMNVEV (reference sequence). This CDR3 has 15 residues. With V trimmed by 1 base and J by 6 bases, 4 bases remained unmatched.

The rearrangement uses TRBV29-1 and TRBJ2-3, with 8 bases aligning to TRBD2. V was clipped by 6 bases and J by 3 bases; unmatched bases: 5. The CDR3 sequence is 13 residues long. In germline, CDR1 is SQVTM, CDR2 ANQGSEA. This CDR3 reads CSVGTRVTDTQYF. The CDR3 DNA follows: TGCAGCGTGGGGACTAGAGTTACAGATACGCAGTATTTT.

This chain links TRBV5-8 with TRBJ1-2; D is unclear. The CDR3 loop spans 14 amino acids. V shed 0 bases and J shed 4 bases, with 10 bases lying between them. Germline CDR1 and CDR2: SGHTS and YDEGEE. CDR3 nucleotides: TGTGCCAGCAGCTTGGTGCAGGCCCTCTATGGCTACACCTTC. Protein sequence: CASSLVQALYGYTF.

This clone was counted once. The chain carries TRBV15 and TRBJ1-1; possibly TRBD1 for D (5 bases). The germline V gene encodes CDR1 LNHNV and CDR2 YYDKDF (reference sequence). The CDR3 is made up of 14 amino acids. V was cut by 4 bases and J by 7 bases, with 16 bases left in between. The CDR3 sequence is CATSIKSGWREAFF. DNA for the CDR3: TGTGCCACCAGCATAAAGTCAGGGTGGCGTGAAGCTTTCTTT.

CDR3 DNA: TGCAGCGTTGAACCTCGGACAAGATCCCAAGAGACCCAGTACTTC. Protein sequence: CSVEPRTRSQETQYF. This chain joins TRBV29-1 and TRBJ2-5; tentatively, D is TRBD1 (5 bases). V lost 2 bases to trimming and J lost 1 base, with 14 bases between them. This CDR3 contains 15 residues. Germline V gene data show CDR1 as SQVTM and CDR2 as ANQGSEA.

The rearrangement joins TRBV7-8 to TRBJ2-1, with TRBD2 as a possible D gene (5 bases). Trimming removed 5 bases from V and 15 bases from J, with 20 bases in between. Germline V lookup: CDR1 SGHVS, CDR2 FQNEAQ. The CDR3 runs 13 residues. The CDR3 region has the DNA TGTGCCAGCAGCCCTGATGGTGGGCCGGAGGTGTTCTTC. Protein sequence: CASSPDGGPEVFF. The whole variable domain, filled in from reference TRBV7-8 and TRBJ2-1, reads GAGVSQSPRYKVAKRGQDVALRCDPISGHVSLFWYQQALGQGPEFLTYFQNEAQLDKSGLPSDRFFAERPEGSVSTLKIQRTQQEDSAVYLCASSPDGGPEVFFGPGTRLTVL.

This CDR3 reads CASSQALFARDRGNYEQYF. The CDR3, as DNA: TGCGCCAGCAGCCAAGCATTATTTGCCCGGGACAGGGGGAACTACGAGCAGTACTTC. This chain connects TRBV4-1 to TRBJ2-7; TRBD1 matches 11 bases. CDR3 length: 19 residues. CDR1 MGHRA and CDR2 YSYEKL come from the germline V gene. The trim removed 1 base at V and 3 bases at J, leaving 14 bases unmatched.

The CDR3 DNA sequence: TGTGCCAGCGGCGGCGCTTACAATGAGCAGTTCTTC. Translation: CASGGAYNEQFF. The chain recombines TRBV6-6 with TRBJ2-1; D unresolved. Germline V gene sequence: CDR1 MNHNY, CDR2 SVGAGI (reference sequence). This CDR3 region has 12 residues. Trimming took 8 bases from V and 4 from J, leaving 9 bases between them.

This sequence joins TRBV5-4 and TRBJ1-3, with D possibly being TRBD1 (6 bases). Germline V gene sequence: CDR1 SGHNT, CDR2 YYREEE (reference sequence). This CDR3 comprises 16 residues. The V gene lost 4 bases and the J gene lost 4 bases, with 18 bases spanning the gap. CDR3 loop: CASSPDSGTRGNTIYF. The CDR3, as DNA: TGTGCCAGCAGCCCGGACTCCGGGACAAGAGGAAACACCATATATTTT.

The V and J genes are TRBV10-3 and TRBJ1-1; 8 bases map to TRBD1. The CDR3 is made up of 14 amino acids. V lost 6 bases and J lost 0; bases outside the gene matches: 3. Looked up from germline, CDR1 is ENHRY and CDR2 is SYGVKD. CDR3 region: CAISPTGVNTEAFF. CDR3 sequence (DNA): TGTGCCATCAGCCCGACAGGGGTGAACACTGAAGCTTTCTTT.